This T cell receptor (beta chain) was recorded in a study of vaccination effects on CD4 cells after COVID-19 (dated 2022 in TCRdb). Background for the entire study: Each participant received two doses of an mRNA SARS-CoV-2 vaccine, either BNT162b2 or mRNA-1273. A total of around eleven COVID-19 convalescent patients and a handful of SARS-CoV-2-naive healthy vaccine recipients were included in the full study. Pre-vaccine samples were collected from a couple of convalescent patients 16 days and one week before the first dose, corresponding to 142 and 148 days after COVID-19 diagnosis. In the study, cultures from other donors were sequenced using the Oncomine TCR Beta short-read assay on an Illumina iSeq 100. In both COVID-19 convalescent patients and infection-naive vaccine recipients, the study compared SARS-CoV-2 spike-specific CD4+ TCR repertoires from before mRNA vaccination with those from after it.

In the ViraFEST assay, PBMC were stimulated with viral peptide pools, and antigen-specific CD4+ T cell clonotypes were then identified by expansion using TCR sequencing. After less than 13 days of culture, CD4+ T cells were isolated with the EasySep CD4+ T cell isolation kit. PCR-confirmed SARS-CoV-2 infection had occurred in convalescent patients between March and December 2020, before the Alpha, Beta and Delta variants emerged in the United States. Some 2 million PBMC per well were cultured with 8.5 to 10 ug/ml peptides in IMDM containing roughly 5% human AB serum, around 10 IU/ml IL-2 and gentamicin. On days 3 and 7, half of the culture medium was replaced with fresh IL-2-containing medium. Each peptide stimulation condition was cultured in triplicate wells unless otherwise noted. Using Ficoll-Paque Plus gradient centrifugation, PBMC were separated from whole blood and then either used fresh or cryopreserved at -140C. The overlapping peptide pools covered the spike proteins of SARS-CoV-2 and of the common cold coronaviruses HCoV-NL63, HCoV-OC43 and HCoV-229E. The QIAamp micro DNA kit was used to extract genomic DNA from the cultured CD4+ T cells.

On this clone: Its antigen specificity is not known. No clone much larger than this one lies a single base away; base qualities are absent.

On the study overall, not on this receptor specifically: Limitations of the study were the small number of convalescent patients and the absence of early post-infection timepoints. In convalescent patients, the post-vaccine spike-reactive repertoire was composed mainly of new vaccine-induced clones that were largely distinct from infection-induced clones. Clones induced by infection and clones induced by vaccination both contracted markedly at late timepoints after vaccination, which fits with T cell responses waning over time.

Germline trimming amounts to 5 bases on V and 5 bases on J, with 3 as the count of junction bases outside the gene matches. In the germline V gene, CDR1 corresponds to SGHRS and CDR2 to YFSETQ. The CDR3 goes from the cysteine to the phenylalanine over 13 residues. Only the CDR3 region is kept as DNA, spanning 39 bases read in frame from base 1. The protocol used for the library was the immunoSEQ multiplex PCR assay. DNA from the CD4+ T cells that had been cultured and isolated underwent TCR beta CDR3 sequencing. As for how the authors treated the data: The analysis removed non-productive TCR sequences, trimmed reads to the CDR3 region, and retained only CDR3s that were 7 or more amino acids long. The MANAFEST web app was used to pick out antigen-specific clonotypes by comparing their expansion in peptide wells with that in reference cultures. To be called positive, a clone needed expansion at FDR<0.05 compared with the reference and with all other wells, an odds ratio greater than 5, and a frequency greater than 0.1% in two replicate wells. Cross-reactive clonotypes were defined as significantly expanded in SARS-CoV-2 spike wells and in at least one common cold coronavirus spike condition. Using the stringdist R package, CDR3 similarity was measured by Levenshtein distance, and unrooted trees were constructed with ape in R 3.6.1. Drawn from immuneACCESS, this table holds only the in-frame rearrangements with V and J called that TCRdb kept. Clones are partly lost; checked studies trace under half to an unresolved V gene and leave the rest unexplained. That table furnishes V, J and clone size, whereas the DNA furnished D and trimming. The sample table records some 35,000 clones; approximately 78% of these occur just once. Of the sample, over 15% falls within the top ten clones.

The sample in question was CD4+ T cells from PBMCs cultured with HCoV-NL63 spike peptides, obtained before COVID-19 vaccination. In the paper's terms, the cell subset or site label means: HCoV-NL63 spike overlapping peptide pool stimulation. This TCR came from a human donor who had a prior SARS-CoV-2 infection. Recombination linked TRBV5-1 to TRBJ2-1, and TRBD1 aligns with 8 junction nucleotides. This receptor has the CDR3 CASRMGQDNEQFF. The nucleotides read TGCGCCAGCAGAATGGGACAGGACAATGAGCAGTTCTTC.